This record covers a single TCR beta chain. Its cognate antigen is unknown. Only Caucasian adults living in Nashville, Tennessee served as donors. The repertoire was sequenced with immunoSEQ multiplex PCR; TCRdb's copy has only in-frame clones and lacks some. The sample has approximately 500,000 clones, 75% to 80% seen once. The data belong to a study of shared clonotypes between healthy human individuals. Study-wide results and limits: Investigators collected only blood, and repertoires in tissues likely differ.

The sequence was obtained from a woman aged 40-49 years in good health. Some clones in this sample may be carry-over from other donors' samples. Material: PBMCs.

The CDR3 spells CASSLRASNYEQYF. CDR3 nucleotide sequence: TGTGCCAGCAGCCTTAGAGCTTCTAACTACGAGCAGTACTTC. The V and J genes are TRBV5-5 and TRBJ2-7, with unresolved D. CDR3 size: 14 residues. The germline gives CDR1 SGHKS, CDR2 YYEKEE (reference sequence). V lost 4 bases and J lost 3, with 14 bases in between.